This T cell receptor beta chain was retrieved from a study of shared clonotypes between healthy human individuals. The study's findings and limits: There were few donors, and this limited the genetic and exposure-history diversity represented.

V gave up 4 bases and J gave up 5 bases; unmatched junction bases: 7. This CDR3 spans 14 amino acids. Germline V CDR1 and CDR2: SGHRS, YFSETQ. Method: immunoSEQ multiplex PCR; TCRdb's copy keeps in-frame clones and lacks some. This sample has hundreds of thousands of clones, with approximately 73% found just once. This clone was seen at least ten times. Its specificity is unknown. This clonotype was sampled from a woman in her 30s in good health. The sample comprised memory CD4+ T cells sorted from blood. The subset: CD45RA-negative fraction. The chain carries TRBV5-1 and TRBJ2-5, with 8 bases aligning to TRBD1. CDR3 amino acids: CASSHRQGTETQYF. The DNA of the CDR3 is TGCGCCAGCAGCCACCGACAGGGGACGGAGACCCAGTACTTC.